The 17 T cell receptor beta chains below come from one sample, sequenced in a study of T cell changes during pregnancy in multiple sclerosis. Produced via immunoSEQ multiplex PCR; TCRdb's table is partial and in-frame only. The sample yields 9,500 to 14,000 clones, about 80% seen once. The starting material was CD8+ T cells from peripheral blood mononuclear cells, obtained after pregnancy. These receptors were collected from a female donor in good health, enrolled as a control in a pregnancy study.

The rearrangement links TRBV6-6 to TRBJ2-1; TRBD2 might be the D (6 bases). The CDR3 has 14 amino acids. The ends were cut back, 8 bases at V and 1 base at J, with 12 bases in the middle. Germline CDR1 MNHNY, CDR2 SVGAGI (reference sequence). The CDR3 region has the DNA TGTGCCAGCCTTAGCGGCAGGTCCTACAATGAGCAGTTCTTC. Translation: CASLSGRSYNEQFF.

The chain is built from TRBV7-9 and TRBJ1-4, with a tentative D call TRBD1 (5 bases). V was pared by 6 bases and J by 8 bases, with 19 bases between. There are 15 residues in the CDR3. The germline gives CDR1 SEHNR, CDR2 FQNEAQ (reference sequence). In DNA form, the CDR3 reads TGTGCCAGCAGTACGGACACGCTGCATCCCGAAAAACTGTTTTTT. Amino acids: CASSTDTLHPEKLFF.

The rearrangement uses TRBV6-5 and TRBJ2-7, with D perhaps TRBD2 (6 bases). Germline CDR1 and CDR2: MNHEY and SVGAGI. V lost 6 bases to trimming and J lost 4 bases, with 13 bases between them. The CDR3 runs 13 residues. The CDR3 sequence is CASRSNSGYEQYF. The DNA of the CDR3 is TGTGCCAGCAGGTCAAATAGCGGTTACGAGCAGTACTTC.

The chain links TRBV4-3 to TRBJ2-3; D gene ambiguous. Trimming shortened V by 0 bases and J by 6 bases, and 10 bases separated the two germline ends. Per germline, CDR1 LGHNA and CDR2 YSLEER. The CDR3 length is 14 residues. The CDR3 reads CASSQDSGGDTQYF. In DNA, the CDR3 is TGCGCCAGCAGCCAAGATTCGGGTGGGGATACGCAGTATTTT.

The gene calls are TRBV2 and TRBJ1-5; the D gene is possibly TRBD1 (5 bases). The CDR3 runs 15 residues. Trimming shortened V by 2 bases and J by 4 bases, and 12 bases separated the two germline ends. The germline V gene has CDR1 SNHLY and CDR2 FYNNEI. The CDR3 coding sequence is TGTGCCAGCAGTGAATGGCAGGGTCCTAATCAGCCCCAGCATTTT. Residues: CASSEWQGPNQPQHF.

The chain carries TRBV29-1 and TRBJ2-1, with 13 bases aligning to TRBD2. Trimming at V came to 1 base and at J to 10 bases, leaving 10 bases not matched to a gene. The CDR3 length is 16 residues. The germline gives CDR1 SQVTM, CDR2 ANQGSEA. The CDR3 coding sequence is TGCAGCGTTGAAGGACTAGCGGGAGGCCAGGGGGGGGAGCAGTTCTTC. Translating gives CSVEGLAGGQGGEQFF.

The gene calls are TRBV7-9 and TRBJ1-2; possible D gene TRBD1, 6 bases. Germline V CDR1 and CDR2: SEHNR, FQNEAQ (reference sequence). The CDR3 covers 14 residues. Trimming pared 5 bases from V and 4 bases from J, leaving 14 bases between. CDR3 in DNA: TGTGCCAGCAGCCTAGGACAGCCAATCTATGGCTACACCTTC. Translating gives CASSLGQPIYGYTF.

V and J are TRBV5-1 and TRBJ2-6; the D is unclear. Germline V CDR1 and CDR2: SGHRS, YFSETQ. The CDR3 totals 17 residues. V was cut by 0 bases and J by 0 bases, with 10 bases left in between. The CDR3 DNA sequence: TGCGCCAGCAGCTTGGGAGCTTTCTTCTCTGGGGCCAACGTCCTGACTTTC. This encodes CASSLGAFFSGANVLTF.

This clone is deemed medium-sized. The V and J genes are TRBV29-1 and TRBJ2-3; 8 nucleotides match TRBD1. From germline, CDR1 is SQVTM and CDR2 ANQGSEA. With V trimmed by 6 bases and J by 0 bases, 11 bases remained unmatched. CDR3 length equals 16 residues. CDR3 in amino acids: CSVRGSTGASTDTQYF. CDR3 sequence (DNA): TGCAGCGTCCGAGGCTCGACAGGGGCCAGCACAGATACGCAGTATTTT.

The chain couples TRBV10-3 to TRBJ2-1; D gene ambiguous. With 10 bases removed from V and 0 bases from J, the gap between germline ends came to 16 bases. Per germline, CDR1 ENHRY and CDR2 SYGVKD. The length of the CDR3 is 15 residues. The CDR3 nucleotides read TGTGCCACCGCACAGACGGCCGACTCCTACAATGAGCAGTTCTTC. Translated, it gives CATAQTADSYNEQFF.

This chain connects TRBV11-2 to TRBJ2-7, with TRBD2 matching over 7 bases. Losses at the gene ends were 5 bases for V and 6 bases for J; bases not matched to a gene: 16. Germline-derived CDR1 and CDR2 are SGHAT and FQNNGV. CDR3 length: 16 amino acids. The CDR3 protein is CASSPPQSREMAEQYF. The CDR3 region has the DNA TGTGCCAGCAGCCCGCCTCAGTCGCGGGAGATGGCCGAGCAGTACTTC.

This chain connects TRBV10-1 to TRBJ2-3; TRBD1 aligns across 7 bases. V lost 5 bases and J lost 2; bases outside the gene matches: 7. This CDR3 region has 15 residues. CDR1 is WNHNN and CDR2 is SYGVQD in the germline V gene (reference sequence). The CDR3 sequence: CASSQGQVNTDTQYF. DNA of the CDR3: TGCGCCAGCAGTCAAGGACAGGTGAACACAGATACGCAGTATTTT.

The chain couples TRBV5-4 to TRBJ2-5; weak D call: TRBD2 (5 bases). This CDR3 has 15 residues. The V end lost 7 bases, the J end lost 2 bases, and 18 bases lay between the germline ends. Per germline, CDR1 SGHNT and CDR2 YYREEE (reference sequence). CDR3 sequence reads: CASGARVGLQETQYF. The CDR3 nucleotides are TGTGCCAGCGGAGCGCGGGTGGGGTTACAAGAGACCCAGTACTTC.

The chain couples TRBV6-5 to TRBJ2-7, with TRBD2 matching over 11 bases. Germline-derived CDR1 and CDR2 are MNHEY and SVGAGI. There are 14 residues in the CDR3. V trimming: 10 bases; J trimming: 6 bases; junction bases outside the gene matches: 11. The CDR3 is CATTRASGRSEQYF. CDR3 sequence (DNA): TGTGCCACTACAAGGGCTAGCGGGAGGTCCGAGCAGTACTTC.

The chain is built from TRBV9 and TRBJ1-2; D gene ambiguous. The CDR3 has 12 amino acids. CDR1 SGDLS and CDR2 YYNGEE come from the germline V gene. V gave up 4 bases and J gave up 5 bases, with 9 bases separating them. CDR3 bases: TGTGCCAGCAGCCCCCCTGCGTATGGCTACACCTTC. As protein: CASSPPAYGYTF.

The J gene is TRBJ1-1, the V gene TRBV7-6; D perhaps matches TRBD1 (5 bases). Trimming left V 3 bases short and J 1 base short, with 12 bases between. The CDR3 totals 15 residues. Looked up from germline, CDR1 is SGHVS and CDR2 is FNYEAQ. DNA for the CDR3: TGTGCCAGCAGCTTGGCGGGGGATAGGAACACTGAAGCTTTCTTT. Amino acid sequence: CASSLAGDRNTEAFF.

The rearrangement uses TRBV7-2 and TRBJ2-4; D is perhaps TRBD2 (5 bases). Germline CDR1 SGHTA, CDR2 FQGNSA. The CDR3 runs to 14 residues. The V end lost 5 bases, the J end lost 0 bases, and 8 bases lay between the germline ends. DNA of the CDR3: TGTGCCAGCAGCCCCGGACTAGCCAAAAACATTCAGTACTTC. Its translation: CASSPGLAKNIQYF.